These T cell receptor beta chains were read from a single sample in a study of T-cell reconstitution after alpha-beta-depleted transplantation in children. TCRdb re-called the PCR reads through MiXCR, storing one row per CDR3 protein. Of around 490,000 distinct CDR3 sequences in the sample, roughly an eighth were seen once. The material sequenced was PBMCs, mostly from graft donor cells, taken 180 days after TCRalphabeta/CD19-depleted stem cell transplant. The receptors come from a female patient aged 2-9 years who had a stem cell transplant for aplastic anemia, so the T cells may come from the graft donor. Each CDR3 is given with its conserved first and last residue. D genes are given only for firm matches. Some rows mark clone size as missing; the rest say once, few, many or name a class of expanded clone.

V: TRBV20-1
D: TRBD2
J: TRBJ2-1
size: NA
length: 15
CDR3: CSAREGLGSYNEQFF
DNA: TGCAGTGCTAGAGAGGGACTAGGCTCCTACAATGAGCAGTTCTTC

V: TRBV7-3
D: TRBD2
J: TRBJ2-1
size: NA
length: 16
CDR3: CASSLTGGSGYNEQFF
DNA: TGTGCCAGCAGCTTAACCGGCGGGAGTGGCTACAATGAGCAGTTCTTC

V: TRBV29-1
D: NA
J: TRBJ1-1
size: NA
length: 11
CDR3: CSAAGFTEAFF
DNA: TGCAGCGCCGCAGGGTTCACTGAAGCTTTCTTT

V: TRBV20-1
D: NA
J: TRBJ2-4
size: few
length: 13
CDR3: CSVRVRTKNIQYF
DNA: TGCAGTGTTCGGGTGCGGACCAAAAACATTCAGTACTTC

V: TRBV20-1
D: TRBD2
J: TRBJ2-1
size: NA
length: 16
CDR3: CSASRLAGGQGSEQFF
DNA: TGCAGTGCTTCACGACTAGCGGGAGGGCAAGGTTCTGAGCAGTTCTTC

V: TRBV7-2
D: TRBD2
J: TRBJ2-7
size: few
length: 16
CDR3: CASSLTSGLSVGEQYF
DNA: TGTGCCAGCAGCTTAACTAGCGGACTTTCTGTGGGCGAGCAGTACTTC

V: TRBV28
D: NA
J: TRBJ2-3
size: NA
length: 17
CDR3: CASSLPYLAMSTDTQYF
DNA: TGTGCCAGCAGTTTACCTTACCTAGCGATGAGCACAGATACGCAGTATTTT

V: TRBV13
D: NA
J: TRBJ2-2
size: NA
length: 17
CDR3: CASSFGLRLVATGELFF
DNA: TGTGCCAGCAGCTTCGGGTTGAGGCTAGTAGCCACCGGGGAGCTGTTTTTT

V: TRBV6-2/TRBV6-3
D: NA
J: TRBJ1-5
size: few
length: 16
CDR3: CASSYPVTNSNQPQHF
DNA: TGTGCCAGCAGTTACCCGGTGACTAATAGCAATCAGCCCCAGCATTTT

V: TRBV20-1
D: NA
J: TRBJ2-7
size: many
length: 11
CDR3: CSLKGSYEQYF
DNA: TGCAGTCTTAAAGGGAGCTACGAGCAGTACTTC

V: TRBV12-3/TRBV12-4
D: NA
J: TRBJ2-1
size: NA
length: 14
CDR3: CASSAGGGWDEQFF
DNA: TGTGCCAGCAGTGCAGGGGGGGGGTGGGATGAGCAGTTCTTC

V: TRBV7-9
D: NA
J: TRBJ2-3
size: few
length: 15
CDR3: CASSLGGPLTDTQYF
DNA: TGTGCCAGCAGCTTAGGGGGACCCCTCACAGATACGCAGTATTTT

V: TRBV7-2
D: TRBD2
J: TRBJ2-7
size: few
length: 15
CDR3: CASSPNLAGAYEQYF
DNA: TGTGCCAGCAGCCCAAATCTGGCGGGAGCGTACGAGCAGTACTTC

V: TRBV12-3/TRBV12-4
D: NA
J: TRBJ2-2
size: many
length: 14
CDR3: CASRGAPSTGELFF
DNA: TGTGCCAGCAGGGGGGCCCCGAGCACCGGGGAGCTGTTTTTT

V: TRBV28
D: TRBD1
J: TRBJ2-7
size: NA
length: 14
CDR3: CASSSKTGTGEQYF
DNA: TGTGCCAGCAGCTCCAAGACAGGGACGGGGGAGCAGTACTTC

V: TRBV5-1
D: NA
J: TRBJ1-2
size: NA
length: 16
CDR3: CASSLTKTGVNYGYTF
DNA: TGCGCCAGCAGCTTGACCAAAACCGGGGTCAACTATGGCTACACCTTC

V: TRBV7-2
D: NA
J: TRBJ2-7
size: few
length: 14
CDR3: CASSLPGTTYEQYF
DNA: TGTGCCAGCAGCTTACCTGGGACGACCTACGAGCAGTACTTC

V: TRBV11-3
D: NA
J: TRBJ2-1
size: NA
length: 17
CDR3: CASSLAGLGGWYNEQFF
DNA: TGTGCCAGCAGCTTAGCCGGTTTGGGGGGCTGGTACAATGAGCAGTTCTTC

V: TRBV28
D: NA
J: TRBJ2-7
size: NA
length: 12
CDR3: CASSSRNYEQYF
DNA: TGTGCCAGCTCATCGAGGAACTACGAGCAGTACTTC

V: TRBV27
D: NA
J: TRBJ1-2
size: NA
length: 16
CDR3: CASSLSLATSNYGYTF
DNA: TGTGCCAGCAGTTTATCGCTAGCTACCTCGAACTATGGCTACACCTTC

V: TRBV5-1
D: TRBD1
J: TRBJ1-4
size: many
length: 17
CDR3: CASSSVPGQGRNEKLFF
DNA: TGCGCCAGCAGCTCCGTCCCGGGACAGGGAAGGAATGAAAAACTGTTTTTT

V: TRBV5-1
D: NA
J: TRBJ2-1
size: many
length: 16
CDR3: CASSLAGRNLYNEQFF
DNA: TGCGCCAGCAGCTTGGCCGGTCGGAACCTCTACAATGAGCAGTTCTTC

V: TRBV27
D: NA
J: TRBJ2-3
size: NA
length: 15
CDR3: CASRQGLRGTDTQYF
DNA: TGTGCCAGCAGGCAGGGACTCCGGGGGACAGATACGCAGTATTTT

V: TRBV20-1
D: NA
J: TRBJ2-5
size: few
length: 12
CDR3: CSARVQSPTQYF
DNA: TGCAGTGCTAGAGTTCAGTCCCCGACCCAGTACTTC

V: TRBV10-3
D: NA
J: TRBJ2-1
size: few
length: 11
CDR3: CAISESSEQFF
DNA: TGTGCCATCAGTGAGTCGAGTGAGCAGTTCTTC

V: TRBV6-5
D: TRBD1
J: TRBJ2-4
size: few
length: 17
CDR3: CASSYSRQGGAKNIQYF
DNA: TGTGCCAGCAGTTACAGCCGACAGGGGGGAGCCAAAAACATTCAGTACTTC

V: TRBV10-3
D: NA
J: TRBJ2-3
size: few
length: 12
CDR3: CAITGGTDTQYF
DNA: TGTGCCATCACCGGCGGGACAGATACGCAGTATTTT

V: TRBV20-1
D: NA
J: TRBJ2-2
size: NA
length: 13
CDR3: CSAKAQPGGELFF
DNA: TGCAGTGCTAAAGCTCAACCGGGAGGGGAGCTGTTTTTT

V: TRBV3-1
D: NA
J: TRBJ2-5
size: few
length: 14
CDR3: CASSQEGLQETQYF
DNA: TGTGCCAGCAGCCAAGAAGGACTGCAAGAGACCCAGTACTTC

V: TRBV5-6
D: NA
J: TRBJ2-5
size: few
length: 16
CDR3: CASSSQRRRVEETQYF
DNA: TGTGCCAGCAGCTCGCAACGCAGGCGGGTTGAAGAGACCCAGTACTTC

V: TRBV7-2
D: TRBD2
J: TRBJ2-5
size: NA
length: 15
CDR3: CASSFPAGREQTQYF
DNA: TGTGCCAGCAGCTTTCCAGCGGGACGAGAACAGACCCAGTACTTC

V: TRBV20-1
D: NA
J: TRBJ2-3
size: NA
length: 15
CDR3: CSARFYRLATDTQYF
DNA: TGCAGTGCTAGATTTTACAGGTTGGCTACAGATACGCAGTATTTT

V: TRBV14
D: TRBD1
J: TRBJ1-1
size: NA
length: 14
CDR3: CASSQWDSHTEAFF
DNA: TGTGCCAGCAGCCAATGGGACAGTCACACTGAAGCTTTCTTT

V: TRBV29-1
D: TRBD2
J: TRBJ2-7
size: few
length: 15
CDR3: CSVETRLAGVDEQYF
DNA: TGCAGCGTTGAGACGCGGTTAGCGGGAGTGGACGAGCAGTACTTC

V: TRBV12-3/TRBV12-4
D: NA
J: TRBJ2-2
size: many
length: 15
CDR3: CASSLGLRGAGELFF
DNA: TGTGCCAGCAGTTTGGGCCTCAGGGGCGCCGGGGAGCTGTTTTTT

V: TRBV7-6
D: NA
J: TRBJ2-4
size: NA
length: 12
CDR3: CASSLPRGPQYF
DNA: TGTGCCAGCAGCCTTCCTCGGGGGCCTCAGTACTTC

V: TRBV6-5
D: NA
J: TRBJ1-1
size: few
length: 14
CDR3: CASSYRGGNTEAFF
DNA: TGTGCCAGCAGTTACAGGGGAGGAAACACTGAAGCTTTCTTT

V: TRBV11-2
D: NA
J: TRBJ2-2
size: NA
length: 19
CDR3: CASSLGYGRIKESTGELIF
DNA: TGTGCCAGCAGCTTAGGGTACGGCCGGATTAAGGAGAGCACCGGGGAGCTGATTTTT

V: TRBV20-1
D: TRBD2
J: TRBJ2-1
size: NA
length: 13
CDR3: CSPAGGRRNEQFF
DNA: TGCAGTCCCGCGGGGGGGAGGCGGAATGAGCAGTTCTTC

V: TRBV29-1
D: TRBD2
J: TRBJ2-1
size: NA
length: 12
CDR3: CSVIRTRDEQFF
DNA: TGCAGCGTGATACGGACTAGGGATGAGCAGTTCTTC

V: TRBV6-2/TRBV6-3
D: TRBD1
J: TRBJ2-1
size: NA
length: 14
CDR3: CASGGQYAYNEQFF
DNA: TGTGCCAGCGGGGGACAGTATGCCTACAATGAGCAGTTCTTC

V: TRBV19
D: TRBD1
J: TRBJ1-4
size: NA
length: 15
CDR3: CASSTRDSTNEKLFF
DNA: TGTGCCAGTAGTACTCGGGACAGTACTAATGAAAAACTGTTTTTT

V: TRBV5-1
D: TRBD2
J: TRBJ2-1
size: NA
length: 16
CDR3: CASSLEGLVTYNEQFF
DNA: TGCGCCAGCAGCTTGGAGGGACTAGTAACGTACAATGAGCAGTTCTTC

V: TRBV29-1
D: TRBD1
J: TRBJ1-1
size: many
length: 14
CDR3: CSVFDSGQGTEAFF
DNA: TGCAGCGTTTTCGACTCGGGACAGGGCACTGAAGCTTTCTTT

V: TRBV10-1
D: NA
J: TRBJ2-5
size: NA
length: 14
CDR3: CASSPAKGQETQYF
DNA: TGCGCCAGCAGCCCCGCAAAGGGCCAAGAGACCCAGTACTTC